The 4 T cell receptor beta chains presented below share a single source sample, sequenced in a study of monozygotic twins with inflammatory bowel disease. TCRdb re-called the 5' RACE reads; one entry per CDR3 protein, DNA not given. The record lists some 200,000 distinct CDR3 sequences, of which the ten most abundant hold approximately 1.6%. Sequencing was performed on blood. The receptors shown here come from a human donor with ulcerative colitis or Crohn's disease, or a healthy co-twin of an affected twin (not recorded which).

The rearrangement joins TRBV6-4 to TRBJ2-2. The CDR3 contains 13 residues. The germline V gene has CDR1 MRHNA and CDR2 SNTAGT. The CDR3: CASSELDTGELFF.

This sequence joins TRBV5-1 and TRBJ2-2; TCRdb selects TRBD1, and the lack of DNA leaves this call unchecked. The germline V gene encodes CDR1 SGHRS and CDR2 YFSETQ. The CDR3 runs to 17 residues. The CDR3 region is CASSLLVGTGVTGELFF.

The J gene is TRBJ2-7, the V gene TRBV29-1; lacking DNA, the TRBD1 call made by TCRdb goes unchecked. Germline CDR1 and CDR2: SQVTM and ANQGSEA. CDR3 size: 16 residues. CDR3 protein: CSVEARLDRGTYEQYF.

The V call is TRBV20-1, the J call TRBJ1-1. The CDR3 spans 14 residues. Germline CDR1 and CDR2: DFQATT and SNEGSKA (reference sequence). This CDR3 is CSATSARVVTEAFF.